This TCR beta chain emerged from a study of identical twins. The study's findings and limits: The study based its conclusions on cross-sectional statistical analysis and did not follow the same donors.

This clonotype was observed a handful of times. Its antigen is undetermined. This CDR3 spans 13 amino acids. V was cut by 1 base and J by 6 bases, with 7 bases left in between. CDR1 and CDR2 (germline): MGHRA, YSYEKL. TCRdb redid the calling of the 5' RACE reads with MiXCR, one entry per CDR3 protein. The sample records 450,000 or so distinct CDR3 sequences, 12% to 15% being singletons. These data were also filed under a second study, of yellow fever vaccine responses in identical twins.

The receptor comes from a young woman in good health. The specimen was CD4+ T cells sorted from blood. The chain joins TRBV4-1 to TRBJ2-1; D not resolved. CDR3 bases: TGCGCCAGCAGCCAAGTTTCGAGCAATGAGCAGTTCTTC. Protein: CASSQVSSNEQFF.